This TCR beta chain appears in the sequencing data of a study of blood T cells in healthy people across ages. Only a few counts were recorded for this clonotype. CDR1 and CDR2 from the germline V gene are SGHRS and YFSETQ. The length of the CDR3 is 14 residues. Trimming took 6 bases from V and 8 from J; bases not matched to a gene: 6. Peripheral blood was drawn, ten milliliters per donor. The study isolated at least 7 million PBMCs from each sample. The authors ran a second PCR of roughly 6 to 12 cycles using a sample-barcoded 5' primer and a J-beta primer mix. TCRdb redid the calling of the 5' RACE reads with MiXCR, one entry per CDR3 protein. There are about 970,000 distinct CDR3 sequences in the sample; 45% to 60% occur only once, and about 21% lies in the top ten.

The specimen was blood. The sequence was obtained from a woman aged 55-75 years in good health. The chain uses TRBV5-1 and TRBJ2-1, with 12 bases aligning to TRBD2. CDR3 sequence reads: CASTRLAGVDEQFF. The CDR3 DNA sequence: TGCGCCAGCACCAGACTAGCGGGAGTGGATGAGCAGTTCTTC.